These 9 T cell receptor beta chains were all obtained from the same sample, sequenced in a study of cytomegalovirus exposure and HLA in healthy donors. The repertoire was sequenced with immunoSEQ multiplex PCR; TCRdb's copy has only in-frame clones and lacks some. The sample holds about 160,000 clones, 88% seen once. Sequencing was performed on PBMCs. The receptors originated from a man aged 18 to 30 in good health and CMV-seronegative.

The rearrangement links TRBV4-2 to TRBJ1-5; D is perhaps TRBD1 (6 bases). V shed 1 base and J shed 6 bases, with 10 bases lying between them. The germline CDR1 and CDR2 sequences are LGHNA and YNFKEQ. The CDR3 runs 14 residues. CDR3 DNA sequence: TGTGCCAGCAGCCAAGCAGGGGAGGGTCAGCCCCAGCATTTT. It specifies CASSQAGEGQPQHF.

The chain recombines TRBV29-1 with TRBJ1-2, with D perhaps TRBD1 (5 bases). The CDR3 runs 11 residues. From germline, CDR1 is SQVTM and CDR2 ANQGSEA. V was cut by 2 bases and J by 8 bases, with 9 bases left in between. This chain's CDR3 is CSVESGNGYTF. The CDR3 DNA follows: TGCAGCGTTGAATCAGGGAACGGCTACACCTTC.

The chain uses TRBV11-2 and TRBJ2-5; the match to TRBD2 covers 8 bases. J gave up 2 bases and V 2 bases, and 4 bases lay outside the gene matches. CDR1 is SGHAT, CDR2 FQNNGV, per germline. The CDR3 is made up of 15 amino acids. CDR3 coding DNA: TGTGCCAGCAGCTTAACGGGAGGGAATCAAGAGACCCAGTACTTC. Protein sequence: CASSLTGGNQETQYF.

This clone was seen only a few times. This sequence joins TRBV5-6 and TRBJ1-3, with D unclear. The germline V gene has CDR1 SGHDT and CDR2 YYEEEE. The length of the CDR3 is 15 residues. V dropped 2 bases and J dropped 0 bases, with 9 bases sitting between them. CDR3 region: CASSLGYSSGNTIYF. DNA of the CDR3: TGTGCCAGCAGCTTAGGATACAGCTCTGGAAACACCATATATTTT.

This chain joins TRBV6-6 and TRBJ1-4; the D is unclear. Trimming took off 8 bases at V and 7 bases at J, with 14 bases between the two ends. The CDR3 is made up of 13 amino acids. Germline CDR1 is MNHNY and CDR2 is SVGAGI (reference sequence). CDR3 nucleotide sequence: TGTGCCAGCGCTAGCTCTTGGGGTGAAAAACTGTTTTTT. Encoded protein: CASASSWGEKLFF.

J is TRBJ2-7 and V is TRBV28, with D possibly matching TRBD2 (6 bases). V was cut by 1 base and J by 4 bases, with 14 bases left in between. Per the germline V gene, CDR1 is MDHEN and CDR2 is SYDVKM. CDR3 size: 15 residues. The CDR3 here is CASSLLGGSIYEQYF. The CDR3 DNA reads as TGTGCCAGCAGTTTATTAGGAGGGAGTATATACGAGCAGTACTTC.

The V call is TRBV7-6, the J call TRBJ2-3; 11 bases align to TRBD2. The germline V gene has CDR1 SGHVS and CDR2 FNYEAQ. V shed 1 base and J 7 bases; nucleotides not matched to a gene: 7. This CDR3 comprises 16 residues. The CDR3 sequence is CASSLGLAGSTNTQYF. The CDR3 coding sequence is TGTGCCAGCAGCTTAGGACTAGCGGGGAGCACGAATACGCAGTATTTT.

The V call is TRBV7-8, the J call TRBJ2-7, with 10 positions matching TRBD1. Trimming removed 4 bases from V and 6 bases from J; junction bases left unmatched: 9. Germline V CDR1 and CDR2: SGHVS, FQNEAQ. This CDR3 is 15 amino acids long. CDR3 in DNA: TGTGCCAGCAGCTCTCACCCGGACAGGGGGACCGAGCAGTACTTC. This translates into CASSSHPDRGTEQYF.

Only a few counts were recorded for this clone. This chain joins TRBV7-9 and TRBJ1-1, with TRBD1 matching 7 bases. V lost 5 bases and J lost 5; bases outside the gene matches: 2. This CDR3 spans 12 amino acids. Germline V gene sequence: CDR1 SEHNR, CDR2 FQNEAQ (reference sequence). The CDR3 DNA sequence: TGTGCCAGCAGCACAGGGGTGACTGAAGCTTTCTTT. It translates to CASSTGVTEAFF.